A single T cell receptor (beta chain) is shown here with its context. The CDR3 runs 13 residues. CDR1 is SGHNT and CDR2 is YYREEE in the germline V gene (reference sequence). V was shortened by 0 bases and J by 5 bases, with 8 bases between the two germline ends. The data originate from a study of cytomegalovirus exposure and HLA in healthy donors. The PCR was carried out with 60 Vbeta primers and 13 Jbeta primers. The data were produced by immunoSEQ multiplex PCR, yet TCRdb's version contains in-frame clones alone and is incomplete. The table lists 150,000 to 200,000 clones, about 90% of them singletons.

This receptor was obtained from a girl under three years old in good health and CMV-seronegative. The specimen sequenced was PBMCs. The chain couples TRBV5-4 to TRBJ2-5; D is unclear. The CDR3, as DNA: TGTGCCAGCAGCTTGGTCGGTTGGGAGACCCAGTACTTC. Translation gives CASSLVGWETQYF.